These T cell receptor beta chains were read from a single sample in a study of cytomegalovirus exposure and HLA in healthy donors. This table comes from immunoSEQ multiplex PCR, and its TCRdb copy is limited to in-frame clones, with some not included. The data contain 260,000 or so clones, less than 95% of them singletons. Sequenced: PBMCs. Receptor source: a woman under 40 in good health and CMV-seronegative. The CDR3 runs from the conserved cysteine through the conserved F or W. Size tells how often a clone was seen (once, few, many) or the class of an expanded clone, and some rows leave it out.

size: -
V: TRBV7-6
CDR3: CASRRSGSGTDTQYF

size: -
V: TRBV4-1
CDR3: CASSQDSGPEETQYF

size: few
V: TRBV27
CDR3: CASSLSGGFYEQYF

size: -
V: TRBV28
CDR3: CASSLAGLNEQYF

size: many
V: TRBV6-4
CDR3: CASSDNSGTYNEQFF

size: -
V: TRBV19
CDR3: CASSIGGAGYNEQFF

size: -
V: TRBV19
CDR3: CASSIASPDYEQYF

size: -
V: TRBV27
CDR3: CASRRQTAETQYF

size: -
V: TRBV7-9
CDR3: CASSTHDGEETQYF

size: -
V: TRBV30
CDR3: CAWSGQMNQPQHF

size: -
V: TRBV2
CDR3: CASTDSHLSDTQYF

size: -
V: TRBV6-6
CDR3: CASSLGLADTQYF

size: -
V: TRBV6-5
CDR3: CASSHGLGGEQYF

size: -
V: TRBV4-3
CDR3: CASSHLKRSSYNEQFF

size: -
V: TRBV5-6
CDR3: CASSLFMTGGYLRHEQYF

size: -
V: TRBV5-1
CDR3: CASSLATRGLAGGTDTQYF

size: -
V: TRBV27
CDR3: CSSSARLNTDTQYF

size: few
V: TRBV7-9
CDR3: CASSLMQGRTATNYGYTF

size: -
V: TRBV27
CDR3: CASTPAGGLNNEQFF

size: -
V: TRBV5-1
CDR3: CASSFSDTLDEQYF

size: -
V: TRBV4-3
CDR3: CASSPVSGANVLTF

size: -
V: TRBV5-1
CDR3: CASSPTNSGNTIYF

size: -
V: TRBV7-9
CDR3: CASSLEGLGEQYF

size: -
V: TRBV18
CDR3: CASSLTGGDQPQHF

size: -
V: TRBV4-3
CDR3: CASSQGQGTNTEAFF

size: -
V: TRBV5-6
CDR3: CASSFGTSGLGTDTQYF

size: -
V: TRBV2
CDR3: CASRPEGGYYNEQFF

size: -
V: TRBV6-6
CDR3: CASRPDGQTGNTIYF

size: -
V: TRBV5-4
CDR3: CASSLNPGTVYEQYF

size: -
V: TRBV5-4
CDR3: CASSLDTSGNTIYF

size: -
V: TRBV30
CDR3: CAWSVTPPRDEQYF

size: -
V: TRBV4-1
CDR3: CASSQDVGRAGYEQYF

size: few
V: TRBV27
CDR3: CASRPDLGYEQYF

size: -
V: TRBV4-2
CDR3: CASSQIPGAGTPREQYF

size: -
V: TRBV19
CDR3: CASSMQFAYEQYF

size: -
V: TRBV29-1
CDR3: CSVTGVGETQYF

size: -
V: TRBV5-1
CDR3: CASSPPGTGDNEQFF

size: -
V: TRBV6-5
CDR3: CASSTKSWGDYGYTF

size: -
V: TRBV29-1
CDR3: CSVKRQGRNEQYF

size: -
V: TRBV4-1
CDR3: CASSQKRTSGAIGEETQYF

size: -
V: TRBV2
CDR3: CASRGLADTDTQYF

size: -
V: TRBV5-1
CDR3: CASSGGSSYEQYF

size: -
V: TRBV5-5
CDR3: CASSPQDRGEAFF

size: -
V: TRBV6-6
CDR3: CASSYKTSGGGYEQYF

size: -
V: TRBV7-6
CDR3: CASSLKGGRDNEQFF

size: -
V: TRBV2
CDR3: CASSEGVPNTEAFF

size: -
V: TRBV6-5
CDR3: CASSYSRAGGPETQYF

size: -
V: TRBV9
CDR3: CASSSGQGAYGYTF

size: -
V: TRBV18
CDR3: CASSPPPGHEQYF

size: -
V: TRBV2
CDR3: CASRGDMNTEAFF

size: once
V: TRBV19
CDR3: CASSPGQGAYEQFF

size: -
V: TRBV11-2
CDR3: CASSLEQVAGGRTGELFF

size: -
V: TRBV11-2
CDR3: CASSLDGSGGLYGYTF